This T cell receptor (beta chain) was profiled in a study of T-cell memory formation after mild COVID-19. MiXCR, run by TCRdb on the 5' RACE reads, gives a single entry per CDR3 protein. The data contain just over 300,000 distinct CDR3 sequences, approximately 20% of them singletons. This CDR3 is built from 15 residues. The germline CDR1 and CDR2 sequences are SEHNR and FQNEAQ (reference sequence). With 1 base removed from V and 2 bases from J, the gap between germline ends came to 10 bases. The genes are TRBV7-9 and TRBJ2-3; possibly TRBD1 for D (5 bases). The receptor comes from a man between 18 and 29 years old who had mild COVID-19 (a few samples of this study predate the infection). Cell type and time point are not known. The sequencing sample was made of PBMCs or a T cell subset sorted from them (not recorded which). The CDR3 DNA reads as TGTGCCAGCAGCTTAGTTGGCAGGGACACAGATACGCAGTATTTT. Translating it yields CASSLVGRDTDTQYF.